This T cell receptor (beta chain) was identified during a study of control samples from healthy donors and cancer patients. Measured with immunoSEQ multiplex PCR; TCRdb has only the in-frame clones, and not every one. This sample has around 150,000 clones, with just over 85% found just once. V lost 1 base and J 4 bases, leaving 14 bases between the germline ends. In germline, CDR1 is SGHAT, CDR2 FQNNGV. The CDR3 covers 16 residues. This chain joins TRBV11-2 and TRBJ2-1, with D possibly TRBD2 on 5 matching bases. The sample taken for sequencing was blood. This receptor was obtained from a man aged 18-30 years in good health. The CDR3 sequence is CASSLVTGLYYNEQFF. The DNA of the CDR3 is TGTGCCAGCAGCTTAGTTACCGGACTCTATTACAATGAGCAGTTCTTC.